A selection of T cell receptor beta chains follows, all from one sample in a study of CD8+CD57+ T cells in acquired aplastic anemia. A single record per CDR3 protein comes from TCRdb applying MiXCR to the reads. The sample lists 450,000 to 550,000 distinct CDR3 sequences, around 30% occurring once. Sequencing was carried out using sorted CD4+, CD8+, or CD8+CD57+ T cells (not recorded which) from PBMCs. Receptors originate from a human donor with aplastic anemia. CDR3s include the opening cysteine and the closing phenylalanine or tryptophan. A D gene is named only where the DNA matches it firmly. A row's size may be missing; if present it is once, few, many or a size class.

>TRBJ2-1|.|TRBD1|TRBV25-1
TGTGCCAGCAGTCCAGGACAGGACTACAATGAGCAGTTCTTC
CASSPGQDYNEQFF
>TRBJ1-2|.|.|TRBV5-1
TGCGCCAGCAGACGGGGGTGGGATGGCTACACCTTC
CASRRGWDGYTF
>TRBJ2-1|few|TRBD2|TRBV6-1
TGTGCCAGCGCTAGCGGGGGGGACAATGAGCAGTTCTTC
CASASGGDNEQFF
>TRBJ2-7|.|TRBD2|TRBV11-3
TGCGCCAGCAGCCCGGGGGCGGGAGGGCCCGTCGAGCAGTACTTC
CASSPGAGGPVEQYF
>TRBJ1-6|.|.|TRBV2
TGTGCCAGCAGTACTAGCGGACTATGGGCACCCCTCCACTTT
CASSTSGLWAPLHF
>TRBJ2-7|once|TRBD2|TRBV2
TGTGCCAGCATCTCGGGACTAGCGGGAGTGTACGAGCAGTACTTC
CASISGLAGVYEQYF
>TRBJ2-5|.|.|TRBV7-9
TGTGCCAGCAGCTTATTCTTGGGCAGGGGAACGGAGACCCAGTACTTC
CASSLFLGRGTETQYF
>TRBJ2-1|.|TRBD2|TRBV12-3/TRBV12-4
TGTGCCAGCAGTTTATCGGGGGGAGCTAACAATGAGCAGTTCTTC
CASSLSGGANNEQFF
>TRBJ1-1|few|.|TRBV14
TGTGCCAGCAGCCCGCGACAGGTTTGGAGCACTGAAGCTTTCTTT
CASSPRQVWSTEAFF
>TRBJ1-2|few|.|TRBV7-2
TGTGCCAGCAGTCAGGGAACCTATGGCTACACCTTC
CASSQGTYGYTF
>TRBJ1-6|.|TRBD1|TRBV6-1
TGTGCCAGCAGAAGAGCCCGGGACAGCGTTAATTCACCCCTCCACTTT
CASRRARDSVNSPLHF
>TRBJ1-2|.|.|TRBV12-5
TGTGCTAGTGGTTTGGATCATGGGACCGTTACCTATGGCTACACCTTC
CASGLDHGTVTYGYTF